Here is one T cell receptor beta chain with its context. Those designated as exposed participants met a COVID-19 case within 2 weeks before study entry. This record comes from a study of blood T cell repertoires in COVID-19. Study as a whole: Some COVID-19 samples were acute and others convalescent; all came from the United States, Italy and Spain. PBMCs, B-cell-depleted T cells, or T cells provided the cDNA or gDNA that made up the material.

Trimming took off 6 bases at V and 3 bases at J, with 12 bases between the two ends. Germline CDR1 reads LNHDA; CDR2 reads SQIVND (reference sequence). The CDR3 is made up of 13 amino acids. Original processing notes: Researchers report that nucleated cell counts were estimated from reference gene primer amplification. Profiling relied on immunoSEQ multiplex PCR, and the TCRdb table lists in-frame clones only, not all of them. V and J calls and clone size follow that table, whereas D and trimming were derived from the DNA. The table includes 150,000 or so clones, about 90% detected once. The material sequenced was PBMCs or T cells enriched from blood (not recorded which). The sequence was collected from a woman aged 40 to 50 who had been exposed to COVID-19. The chain recombines TRBV19 with TRBJ2-7; D call uncertain. The DNA of the CDR3 is TGTGCCAGTAGCCACTACCCAAACTACGAGCAGTACTTC. This gives the protein CASSHYPNYEQYF.